This T cell receptor (beta chain) was found in a study of blood T cell repertoires in COVID-19. Germline CDR1 MNHEY, CDR2 SVGAGI. The CDR3 covers 14 residues. V dropped 6 bases and J dropped 1 base, with 10 bases sitting between them. Produced via immunoSEQ multiplex PCR; TCRdb's table is partial and in-frame only. Among 150,000 to 180,000 clones, roughly 80% were seen once, and the ten largest hold around 10%. In this sample, this clone turned up once. This TCR was sampled from a woman aged 55-69 years with COVID-19, enrolled during active disease. This chain uses TRBV6-5 with TRBJ2-1; tentative D call: TRBD1 (6 bases). Sequenced: peripheral blood. In DNA, the CDR3 is TGTGCCAGCAGATTGACAGGTTCCTACAATGAGCAGTTCTTC. It yields the protein CASRLTGSYNEQFF.